What follows describes a single TCR beta chain. The immunoSEQ assay amplified TCRB CDR3 from up to roughly 2 ug DNA. Assay: immunoSEQ multiplex PCR; the TCRdb copy retains only in-frame clones and omits some. The sample has approximately 82,000 clones; 85% to 90% are singletons. This sample is drawn from a study of glioma-infiltrating T cells after dendritic cell vaccination. Study-level background: Between the early 2000s and the early 2010s, patients got autologous tumor lysate-pulsed dendritic cell vaccines.

The CDR3 is 13 amino acids. Germline CDR1 is MNHEY and CDR2 is SVGAGI. V was trimmed by 7 bases and J by 6 bases, leaving 15 bases between them. This rearrangement joins TRBV6-5 to TRBJ1-2; D is unresolved. The source was blood, collected before dendritic cell vaccination. This sequence originates from a human donor with glioblastoma. CDR3 amino acids: CASTIRPGNGYTF. The CDR3 coding sequence is TGTGCCAGCACCATTAGACCGGGGAATGGCTACACCTTC.